This T cell receptor beta chain was found in a study of shared clonotypes between healthy human individuals. Study information: Donors were a couple of women and three men aged 18 to 49.

The donors were all Caucasian adults (living in Nashville, Tennessee). The assay was immunoSEQ multiplex PCR, and TCRdb's table has in-frame clones only and misses some. The table records a few million clones, more than 90% of them present only once. CDR1 is LNHDA and CDR2 is SQIVND in the germline V gene (reference sequence). The CDR3 has 12 residues. The V and J ends lost 4 bases and 6 bases respectively, with 6 bases between them. The TCR was taken from a man between 18 and 29 years old in good health. The V and J genes are TRBV19 and TRBJ1-4; D possibly corresponds to TRBD1 (5 bases). The material sequenced was naive CD4+ T cells sorted from blood. This sample's subset: CD45RA+ positively selected. CDR3: CASSRDDEKLFF. Written as DNA, the CDR3 is TGTGCCAGTAGTAGGGACGATGAAAAACTGTTTTTT.